The present TCR beta chain was sequenced within a study of blood T cells in healthy people across ages. In the study overall: Template switching recovered approximately one barcoded beta molecule for every two T cells.

Then a second PCR, running about 6 to 11 cycles, was carried out with a sample-barcoded 5' primer and a J-beta primer mix. TCRdb re-derived calls from the 5' RACE reads in MiXCR, one entry per CDR3 protein. The top ten clones hold 17% of a sample with some 900,000 distinct CDR3 sequences, more than 25% of them seen once. Trimming took 6 bases from V and 4 from J; bases not matched to a gene: 6. Looked up from germline, CDR1 is MNHEY and CDR2 is SMNVEV (reference sequence). The CDR3 contains 14 residues. This clonotype appeared many times. This chain joins TRBV27 and TRBJ2-7; TRBD1 aligns across 10 bases. The origin of this receptor is a woman of 80 years or more in good health. The specimen sequenced was blood. CDR3 sequence reads: CASRRQGADYEQYF. The CDR3 coding sequence is TGTGCCAGCAGAAGACAGGGGGCTGATTACGAGCAGTACTTC.